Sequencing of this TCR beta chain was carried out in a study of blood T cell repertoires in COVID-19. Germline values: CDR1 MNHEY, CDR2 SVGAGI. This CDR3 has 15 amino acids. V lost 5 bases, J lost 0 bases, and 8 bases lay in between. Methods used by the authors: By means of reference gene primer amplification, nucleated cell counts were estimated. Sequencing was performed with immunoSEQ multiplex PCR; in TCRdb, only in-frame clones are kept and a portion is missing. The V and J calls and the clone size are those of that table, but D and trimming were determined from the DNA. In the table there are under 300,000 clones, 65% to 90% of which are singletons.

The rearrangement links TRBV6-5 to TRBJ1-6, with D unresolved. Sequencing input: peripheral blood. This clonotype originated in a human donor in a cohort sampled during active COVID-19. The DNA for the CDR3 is TGTGCCAGCAGTACCCCGGGCTCCTATAATTCACCCCTCCACTTT. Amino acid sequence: CASSTPGSYNSPLHF.